Following are 7 T cell receptor beta chains from one sample sequenced in a study of cytomegalovirus exposure and HLA in healthy donors. The PCR was carried out with 60 Vbeta primers and 13 Jbeta primers. Clones were sequenced by immunoSEQ multiplex PCR, and TCRdb holds only the in-frame ones, with some missing. The specimen's table records 91,000 or so clones. The sequenced sample consisted of PBMCs. All receptors come from a woman aged 25 to 39 in good health and CMV-seronegative.

The chain links TRBV6-1 to TRBJ2-1, with 10 bases matching TRBD1. The J segment lost 1 base and the V segment lost 6 bases, leaving 3 bases of the junction unmatched. The CDR3 spans 15 residues. CDR1 is MNHNS and CDR2 is SASEGT in the germline V gene. For the CDR3, the DNA is TGTGCCAGCAGCTCGGACAGGGGGTCCTACAATGAGCAGTTCTTC. Amino acids: CASSSDRGSYNEQFF.

The rearrangement joins TRBV6-5 to TRBJ2-7; 10 bases align to TRBD2. CDR3 size: 15 residues. Germline lookup yields CDR1 MNHEY and CDR2 SVGAGI. Losses at the gene ends were 7 bases for V and 2 bases for J; bases not matched to a gene: 8. CDR3 nucleotides: TGTGCCAGCACACCGGGGACTAGCGCGGCCTACGAGCAGTACTTC. Its protein is CASTPGTSAAYEQYF.

The rearrangement links TRBV12-5 to TRBJ2-1, with TRBD2 identical over 10 bases. This CDR3 contains 16 residues. J lost 3 bases, V lost 5 bases, and 7 bases had no gene match. Germline CDR1 reads LGHNT; CDR2 reads FRNRAP. CDR3 loop: CASGLRLAGIYNEQFF. Written as DNA, the CDR3 is TGTGCTAGTGGTCTCCGACTAGCGGGTATCTACAATGAGCAGTTCTTC.

The genes are TRBV5-1 and TRBJ2-1, with 9 bases lining up with TRBD2. The CDR3 has 15 residues. Germline V gene sequence: CDR1 SGHRS, CDR2 YFSETQ. V lost 2 bases, J lost 4 bases, and 4 bases stayed unmatched. The CDR3 bases are TGCGCCAGCAGCTTTAGCGGGAGAAAGTACAATGAGCAGTTCTTC. Amino acids: CASSFSGRKYNEQFF.

The V call is TRBV7-9, the J call TRBJ1-1; 8 bases agree with TRBD1. The V segment lost 7 bases and the J segment 1 base; nucleotides outside the gene matches: 14. The length of the CDR3 is 17 residues. In germline, CDR1 is SEHNR, CDR2 FQNEAQ (reference sequence). As DNA, the CDR3 is TGTGCCAGCATCCCCGTCGCTTCGACAGGGGAGAACACTGAAGCTTTCTTT. This codes for CASIPVASTGENTEAFF.

CDR3 amino acids: CASSLFPSLEETQYF. The CDR3 DNA is TGTGCCAGCAGCTTGTTCCCTAGTTTGGAGGAGACCCAGTACTTC. The J gene is TRBJ2-5, the V gene TRBV5-6, with D uncertain. Germline CDR1 reads SGHDT; CDR2 reads YYEEEE. This CDR3 is 15 amino acids long. Trimming removed 1 base from V and 5 bases from J, with 15 bases in between.

The rearrangement uses TRBV6-5 and TRBJ1-5, with a tentative D call TRBD1 (5 bases). The CDR3 loop spans 13 amino acids. Looked up from germline, CDR1 is MNHEY and CDR2 is SVGAGI. Trimming stripped 2 bases from V and 6 bases from J, with 8 bases between. CDR3 nucleotide sequence: TGTGCCAGCAGTTACATTAGGGGTCAGCCCCAGCATTTT. This translates into CASSYIRGQPQHF.